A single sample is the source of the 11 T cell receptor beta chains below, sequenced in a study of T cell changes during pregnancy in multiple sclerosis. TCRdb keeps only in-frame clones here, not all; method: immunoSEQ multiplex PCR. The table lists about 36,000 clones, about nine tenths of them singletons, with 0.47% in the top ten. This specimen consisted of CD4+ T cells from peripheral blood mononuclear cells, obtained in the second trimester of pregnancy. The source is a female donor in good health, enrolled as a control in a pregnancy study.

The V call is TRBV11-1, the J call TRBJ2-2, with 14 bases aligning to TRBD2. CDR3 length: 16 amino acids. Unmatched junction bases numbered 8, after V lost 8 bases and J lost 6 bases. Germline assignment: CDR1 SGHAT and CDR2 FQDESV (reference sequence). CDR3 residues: CASGIGTSGSPGELFF. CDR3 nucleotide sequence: TGTGCCAGCGGGATAGGGACTAGCGGGAGTCCCGGGGAGCTGTTTTTT.

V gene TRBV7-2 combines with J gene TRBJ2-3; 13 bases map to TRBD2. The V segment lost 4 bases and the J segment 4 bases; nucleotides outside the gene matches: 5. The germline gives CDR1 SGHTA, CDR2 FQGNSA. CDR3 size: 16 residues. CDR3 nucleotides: TGTGCCAGCAGCTGGACTAGCGGGAGTGGGTCAGATACGCAGTATTTT. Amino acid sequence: CASSWTSGSGSDTQYF.

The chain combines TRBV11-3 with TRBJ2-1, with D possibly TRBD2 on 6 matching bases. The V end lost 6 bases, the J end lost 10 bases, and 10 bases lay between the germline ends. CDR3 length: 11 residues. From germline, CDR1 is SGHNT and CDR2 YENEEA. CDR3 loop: CASSLGGEQFF. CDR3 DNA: TGTGCCAGCAGTCTGGGGGGAGAGCAGTTCTTC.

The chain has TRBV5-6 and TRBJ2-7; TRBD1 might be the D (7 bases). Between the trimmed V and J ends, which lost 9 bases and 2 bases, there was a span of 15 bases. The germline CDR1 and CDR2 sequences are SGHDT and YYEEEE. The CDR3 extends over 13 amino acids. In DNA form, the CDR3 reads TGTGCCACCAAACAGGGGACTGCCTACGAGCAGTACTTC. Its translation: CATKQGTAYEQYF.

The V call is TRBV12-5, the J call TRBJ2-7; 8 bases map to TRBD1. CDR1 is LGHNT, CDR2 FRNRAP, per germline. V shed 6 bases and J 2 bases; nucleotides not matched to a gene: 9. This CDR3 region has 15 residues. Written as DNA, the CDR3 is TGTGCTAGTGGCCCCGGGACAGGTTATACCTACGAGCAGTACTTC. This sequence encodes CASGPGTGYTYEQYF. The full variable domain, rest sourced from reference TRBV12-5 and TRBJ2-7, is DARVTQTPRHKVTEMGQEVTMRCQPILGHNTVFWYRQTMMQGLELLAYFRNRAPLDDSGMPKDRFSAEMPDATLATLKIQPSEPRDSAVYFCASGPGTGYTYEQYFGPGTRLTVT.

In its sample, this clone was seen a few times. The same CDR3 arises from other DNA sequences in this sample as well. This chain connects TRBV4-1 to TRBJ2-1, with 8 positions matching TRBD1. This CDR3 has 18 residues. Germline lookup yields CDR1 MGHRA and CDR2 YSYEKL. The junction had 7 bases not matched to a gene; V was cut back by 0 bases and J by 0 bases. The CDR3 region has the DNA TGCGCCAGCAGCCAAGATCCCAACGGACAGGGCTCCTACAATGAGCAGTTCTTC. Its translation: CASSQDPNGQGSYNEQFF.

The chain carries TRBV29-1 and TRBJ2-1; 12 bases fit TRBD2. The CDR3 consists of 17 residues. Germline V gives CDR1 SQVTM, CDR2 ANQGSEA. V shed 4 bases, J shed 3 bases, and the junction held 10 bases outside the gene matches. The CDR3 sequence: CSVGGLAGFNLYNEQFF. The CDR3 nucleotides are TGCAGCGTTGGAGGACTAGCGGGATTCAACCTCTACAATGAGCAGTTCTTC.

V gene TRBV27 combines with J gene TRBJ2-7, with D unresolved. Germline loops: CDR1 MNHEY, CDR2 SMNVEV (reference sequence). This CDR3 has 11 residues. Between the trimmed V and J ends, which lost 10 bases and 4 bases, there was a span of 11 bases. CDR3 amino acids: CATRSLYEQYF. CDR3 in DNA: TGTGCCACACGATCCCTATACGAGCAGTACTTC.

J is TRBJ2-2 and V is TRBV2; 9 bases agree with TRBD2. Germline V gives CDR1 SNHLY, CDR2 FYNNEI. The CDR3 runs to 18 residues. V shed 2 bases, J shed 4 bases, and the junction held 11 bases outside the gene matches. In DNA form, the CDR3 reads TGTGCCAGCAGTGAAACGGGGCGGGGGGGCCTCGGCACCGGGGAGCTGTTTTTT. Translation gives CASSETGRGGLGTGELFF.

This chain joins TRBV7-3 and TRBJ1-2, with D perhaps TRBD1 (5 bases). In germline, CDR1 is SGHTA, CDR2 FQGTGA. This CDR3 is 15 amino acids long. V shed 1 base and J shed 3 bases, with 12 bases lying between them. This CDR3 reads CASSLMSGIDYGYTF. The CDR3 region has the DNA TGTGCCAGCAGCTTAATGTCAGGGATCGACTATGGCTACACCTTC.

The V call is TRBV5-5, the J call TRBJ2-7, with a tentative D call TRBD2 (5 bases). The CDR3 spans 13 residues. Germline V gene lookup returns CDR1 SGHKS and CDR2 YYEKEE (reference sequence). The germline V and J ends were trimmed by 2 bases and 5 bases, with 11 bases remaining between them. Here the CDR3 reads CASSFAGPDEQYF. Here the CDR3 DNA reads TGTGCCAGCAGCTTCGCGGGTCCGGACGAGCAGTACTTC.